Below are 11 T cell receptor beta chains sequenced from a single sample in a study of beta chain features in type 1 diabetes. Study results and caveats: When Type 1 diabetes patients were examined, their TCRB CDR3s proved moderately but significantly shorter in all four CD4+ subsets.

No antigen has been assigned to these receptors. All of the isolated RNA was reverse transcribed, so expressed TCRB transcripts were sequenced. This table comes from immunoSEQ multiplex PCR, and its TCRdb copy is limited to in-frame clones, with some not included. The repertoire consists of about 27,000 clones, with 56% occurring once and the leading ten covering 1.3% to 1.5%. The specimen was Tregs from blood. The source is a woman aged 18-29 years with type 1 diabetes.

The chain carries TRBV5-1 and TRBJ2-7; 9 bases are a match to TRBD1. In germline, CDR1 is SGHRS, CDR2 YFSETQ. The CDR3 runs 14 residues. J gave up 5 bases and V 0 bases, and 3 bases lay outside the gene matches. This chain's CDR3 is CASSLGDRVHEQYF. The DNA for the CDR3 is TGCGCCAGCAGCTTGGGGGACAGGGTTCACGAGCAGTACTTC.

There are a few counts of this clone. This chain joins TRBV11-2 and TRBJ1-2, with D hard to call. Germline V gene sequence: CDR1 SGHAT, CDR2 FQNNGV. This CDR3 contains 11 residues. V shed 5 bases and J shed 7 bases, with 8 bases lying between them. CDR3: CASSPRGGYTF. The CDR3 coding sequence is TGTGCCAGCAGCCCACGGGGTGGCTACACCTTC.

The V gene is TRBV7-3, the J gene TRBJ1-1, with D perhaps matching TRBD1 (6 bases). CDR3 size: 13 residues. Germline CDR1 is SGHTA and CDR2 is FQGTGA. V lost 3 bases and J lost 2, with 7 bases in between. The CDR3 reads CASSLDRNTEAFF. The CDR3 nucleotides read TGTGCCAGCAGCTTGGACAGAAACACTGAAGCTTTCTTT. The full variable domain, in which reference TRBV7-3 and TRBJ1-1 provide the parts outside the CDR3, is GAGVSQTPSNKVTEKGKYVELRCDPISGHTALYWYRQSLGQGPEFLIYFQGTGAADDSGLPNDRFFAVRPEGSVSTLKIQRTERGDSAVYLCASSLDRNTEAFFGQGTRLTVV.

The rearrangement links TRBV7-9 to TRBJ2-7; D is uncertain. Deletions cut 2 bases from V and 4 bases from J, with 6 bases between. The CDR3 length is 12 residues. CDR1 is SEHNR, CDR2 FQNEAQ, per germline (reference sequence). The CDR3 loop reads CASSLSYYEQYF. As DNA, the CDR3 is TGTGCCAGCAGCTTATCGTATTACGAGCAGTACTTC.

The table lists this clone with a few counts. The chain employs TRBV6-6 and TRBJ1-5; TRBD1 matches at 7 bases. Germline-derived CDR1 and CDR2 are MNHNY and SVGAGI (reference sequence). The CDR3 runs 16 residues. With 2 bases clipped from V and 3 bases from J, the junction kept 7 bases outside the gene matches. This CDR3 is CASSYDGGQSNQPQHF. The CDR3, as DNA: TGTGCCAGCAGTTACGACGGGGGACAGTCCAATCAGCCCCAGCATTTT.

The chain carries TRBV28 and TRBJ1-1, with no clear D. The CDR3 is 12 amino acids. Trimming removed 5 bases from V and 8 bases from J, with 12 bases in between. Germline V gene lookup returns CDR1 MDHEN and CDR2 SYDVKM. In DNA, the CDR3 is TGTGCCAGCAGTCCGGGGAGAAGAGAAGCTTTCTTT. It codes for CASSPGRREAFF.

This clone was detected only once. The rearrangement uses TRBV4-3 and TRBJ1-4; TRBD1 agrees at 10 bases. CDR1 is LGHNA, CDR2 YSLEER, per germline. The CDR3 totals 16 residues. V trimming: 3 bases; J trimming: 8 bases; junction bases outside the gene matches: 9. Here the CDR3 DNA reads TGCGCCAGCAGCCAGGGAAGACAGGGGGCCCGAGAAAAACTGTTTTTT. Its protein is CASSQGRQGAREKLFF.

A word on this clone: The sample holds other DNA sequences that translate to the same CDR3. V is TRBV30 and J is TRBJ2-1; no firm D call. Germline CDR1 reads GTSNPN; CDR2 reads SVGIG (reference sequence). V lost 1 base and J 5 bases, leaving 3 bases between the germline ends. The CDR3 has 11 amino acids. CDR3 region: CAWSADNEQFF. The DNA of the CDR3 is TGTGCCTGGAGTGCGGACAATGAGCAGTTCTTC. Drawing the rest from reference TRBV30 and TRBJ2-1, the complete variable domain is SQTIHQWPATLVQPVGSPLSLECTVEGTSNPNLYWYRQAAGRGLQLLFYSVGIGQISSEVPQNLSASRPQDRQFILSSKKLLLSDSGFYLCAWSADNEQFFGPGTRLTVL.

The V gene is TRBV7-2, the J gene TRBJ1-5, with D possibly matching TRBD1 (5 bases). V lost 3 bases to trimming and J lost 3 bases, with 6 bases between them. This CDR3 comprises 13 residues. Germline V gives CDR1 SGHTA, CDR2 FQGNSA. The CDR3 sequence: CASSLDNNQPQHF. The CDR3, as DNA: TGTGCCAGCAGCTTGGACAACAATCAGCCCCAGCATTTT.

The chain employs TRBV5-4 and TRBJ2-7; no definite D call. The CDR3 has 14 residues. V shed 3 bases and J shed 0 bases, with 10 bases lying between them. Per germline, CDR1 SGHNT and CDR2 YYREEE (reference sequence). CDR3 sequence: CASSYSPSSYEQYF. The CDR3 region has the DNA TGTGCCAGCAGCTACTCCCCTTCCTCCTACGAGCAGTACTTC.

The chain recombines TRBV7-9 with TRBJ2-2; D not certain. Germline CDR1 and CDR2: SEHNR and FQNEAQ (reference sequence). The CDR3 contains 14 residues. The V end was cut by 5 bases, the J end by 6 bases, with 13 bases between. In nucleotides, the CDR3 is TGTGCCAGCAGCCCGTTAAACGCAGCCGGGGAGCTGTTTTTT. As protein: CASSPLNAAGELFF.